This is a list of T cell receptor beta chains from one sample in a study of cytomegalovirus exposure and HLA in healthy donors. Libraries were prepared by immunoSEQ multiplex PCR; TCRdb keeps only in-frame clonotypes and omits some of them. The repertoire includes 200,000 to 250,000 clones, 75% to 90% of them detected once, and less than 3% sits in the top ten. The sequencing sample was made of PBMCs. The receptors derive from a middle-aged woman in good health and CMV-seronegative. CDR3s include the opening cysteine and the closing phenylalanine or tryptophan. The order of the fields is clone size, J gene, V gene, CDR3 protein. Some rows have no size entry. The others give once, few or many, or a class for an expanded clone.

>-|TRBJ2-3|TRBV19
CASSLGQGLEDTQYF
>-|TRBJ2-2|TRBV7-6
CASSPGQGNTGELFF
>-|TRBJ2-1|TRBV7-2
CASSSLANPYNEQFF
>-|TRBJ1-1|TRBV2
CASKVQENTEAFF
>once|TRBJ1-5|TRBV2
CASRGTGEWEPQHF
>-|TRBJ2-1|TRBV6-4
CASSSGTGSYNEQFF
>-|TRBJ2-5|TRBV19
CASGFGETQYF
>-|TRBJ1-4|TRBV11-2
CASSLVPGTGKINEKLFF
>-|TRBJ2-7|TRBV30
CAWSVLIVGGQYF
>-|TRBJ2-1|TRBV19
CASSIFQAGVGNEQFF
>-|TRBJ2-1|TRBV30
CAWNNQINNEQFF
>-|TRBJ2-1|TRBV7-2
CASSRTASSYNEQFF
>-|TRBJ2-7|TRBV5-1
CASSAGTSGFYEQYF
>-|TRBJ2-1|TRBV19
CASSILAGGHNEQFF
>-|TRBJ1-1|TRBV10-3
CAISDNSRGPTEAFF
>-|TRBJ2-2|TRBV27
CASTKTDTGELFF
>-|TRBJ2-3|TRBV19
CASSIGAGDRDTQYF
>few|TRBJ2-5|TRBV15
CATSIQGQGVVGLQETQYF
>-|TRBJ2-3|TRBV7-2
CASSSWTSGYTDTQYF
>-|TRBJ2-5|TRBV5-1
CASSFENPGQETQYF
>once|TRBJ2-1|TRBV7-9
CASSSRDSYNEQFF
>-|TRBJ1-5|TRBV28
CASGTDVQPQHF
>-|TRBJ2-7|TRBV18
CASSPGRDAYEQYF
>-|TRBJ2-1|TRBV7-3
CASSSQGSAEQFF
>-|TRBJ2-7|TRBV18
CASSPERVLLQQYF
>-|TRBJ1-1|TRBV7-3
CASSLKGDSTEAFF
>-|TRBJ1-2|TRBV6-5
CASSYSSSFNYGYTF
>-|TRBJ1-1|TRBV23-1
CASSPGGGLAEAFF
>-|TRBJ2-3|TRBV5-5
CASSYEGGKGFYRDTQYF
>few|TRBJ2-3|TRBV2
CASRDGGTSADTQYF
>-|TRBJ2-1|TRBV10-1
CASSDPLKGQGRVDEQFF
>-|TRBJ2-2|TRBV5-1
CASSFTTNTGELFF
>-|TRBJ2-7|TRBV19
CASSLSSYSSFEQYF
>-|TRBJ1-2|TRBV9
CASSVVESTGLDGYTF
>-|TRBJ2-6|TRBV5-6
CASSGRGPGANVLTF
>-|TRBJ2-1|TRBV6-1
CASSEAGQHPFYNEQFF
>-|TRBJ2-7|TRBV27
CASRDRGLEQYF
>-|TRBJ2-2|TRBV7-6
CASSLPGGVNTGELFF
>few|TRBJ1-2|TRBV4-1
CASSQESGGRGYTF
>-|TRBJ2-5|TRBV2
CASRAFMDTHQETQYF
>few|TRBJ1-5|TRBV19
CASAGAWVGDQPQHF
>-|TRBJ2-7|TRBV4-2
CASSHLAGTGYSYEQYF
>once|TRBJ1-1|TRBV5-1
CASSGGVLNTEAFF
>few|TRBJ2-1|TRBV7-3
CASSLGVGGLRDNEQFF
>-|TRBJ1-5|TRBV27
CATGQNSNQPQHF